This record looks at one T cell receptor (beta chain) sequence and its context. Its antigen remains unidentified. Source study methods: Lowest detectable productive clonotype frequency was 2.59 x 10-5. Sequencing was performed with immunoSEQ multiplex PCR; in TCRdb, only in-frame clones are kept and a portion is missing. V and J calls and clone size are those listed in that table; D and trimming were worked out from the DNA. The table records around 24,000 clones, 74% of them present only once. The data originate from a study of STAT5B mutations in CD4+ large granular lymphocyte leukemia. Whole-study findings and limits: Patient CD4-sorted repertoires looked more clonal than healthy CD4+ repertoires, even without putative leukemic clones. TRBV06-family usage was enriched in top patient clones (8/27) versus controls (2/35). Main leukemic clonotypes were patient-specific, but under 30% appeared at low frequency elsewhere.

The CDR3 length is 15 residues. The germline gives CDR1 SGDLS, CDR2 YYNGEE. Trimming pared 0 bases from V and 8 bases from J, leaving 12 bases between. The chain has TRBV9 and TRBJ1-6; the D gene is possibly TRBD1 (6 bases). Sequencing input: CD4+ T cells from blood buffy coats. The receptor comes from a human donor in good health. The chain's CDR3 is CASSVGTAFHSPLHF. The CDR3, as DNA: TGTGCCAGCAGCGTAGGGACAGCCTTCCATTCACCCCTCCACTTT.